These 8 T cell receptor beta chains originate from one sample sequenced in a study of OX40 agonist ivuxolimab in advanced cancers. Sequenced by immunoSEQ multiplex PCR; TCRdb stores in-frame clones only, minus some. The sample holds 60,000 to 65,000 clones, about 83% seen once. Sequenced material: CD4+ or CD8+ T cells sorted from blood, taken in a trial of the OX40 agonist ivuxolimab. These receptors all come from an adult with an advanced solid tumor such as melanoma, head and neck, liver or kidney cancer.

The V and J genes are TRBV5-4 and TRBJ1-1; 8 positions match TRBD1. Germline values: CDR1 SGHNT, CDR2 YYREEE (reference sequence). The V segment lost 0 bases and the J segment 5 bases; nucleotides outside the gene matches: 3. The CDR3 has 14 amino acids. This chain's CDR3 is CASSLVGTGTEAFF. The CDR3, as DNA: TGTGCCAGCAGCTTGGTAGGGACAGGTACTGAAGCTTTCTTT.

The chain couples TRBV6-1 to TRBJ1-1; the D gene is possibly TRBD1 (5 bases). Trimming took 4 bases from V and 5 from J, leaving 14 bases between them. From germline, CDR1 is MNHNS and CDR2 SASEGT. This CDR3 spans 14 amino acids. Here the CDR3 DNA reads TGTGCCAGCAGTGCGGTAGGGGCTGGTACTGAAGCTTTCTTT. Translated, it gives CASSAVGAGTEAFF.

A few counts support this clone. CDR3 sequence reads: CASRPTGKTDTQYF. The CDR3 DNA follows: TGTGCCAGCAGACCGACAGGAAAGACAGATACGCAGTATTTT. The J gene is TRBJ2-3, the V gene TRBV6-5; possible D gene TRBD1, 6 bases. Trimming left V 6 bases short and J 3 bases short, with 13 bases between. CDR3 length: 14 residues. The germline gives CDR1 MNHEY, CDR2 SVGAGI.

The chain joins TRBV2 to TRBJ1-2, with D perhaps matching TRBD1 (6 bases). Trimming removed 7 bases at V and 2 bases at J, with 11 bases between. This CDR3 region has 13 residues. Per the germline V gene, CDR1 is SNHLY and CDR2 is FYNNEI. CDR3 region: CASKRGANYGYTF. The CDR3 nucleotides read TGTGCCAGCAAAAGGGGGGCGAACTATGGCTACACCTTC.

The V gene is TRBV4-1, the J gene TRBJ2-7; 8 bases agree with TRBD1. Germline V gene lookup returns CDR1 MGHRA and CDR2 YSYEKL. The length of the CDR3 is 15 residues. Trimming at V came to 0 bases and at J to 3 bases, leaving 4 bases not matched to a gene. The CDR3 here is CASSQDPDRGYEQYF. CDR3 bases: TGCGCCAGCAGCCAAGATCCCGACAGGGGCTACGAGCAGTACTTC.

The chain employs TRBV6-5 and TRBJ1-1, with TRBD1 as a possible D gene (5 bases). With 4 bases removed from V and 3 bases from J, the gap between germline ends came to 6 bases. The V gene's germline CDR1 is MNHEY and CDR2 SVGAGI. The CDR3 is made up of 12 amino acids. Written as DNA, the CDR3 is TGTGCCAGCAGTTGGGGGGACACTGAAGCTTTCTTT. Amino acids: CASSWGDTEAFF.

The rearrangement links TRBV18 to TRBJ1-2, with D possibly being TRBD1 (5 bases). Germline V gene data show CDR1 as KGHSH and CDR2 as LQKENI. The CDR3 has 15 amino acids. V lost 2 bases, J lost 1 base, and 11 bases lay in between. Here the CDR3 DNA reads TGTGCCAGCTCACCAATGGGGGAGGTTAACTATGGCTACACCTTC. It specifies CASSPMGEVNYGYTF.

This chain connects TRBV7-6 to TRBJ1-3; 9 bases are shared with TRBD1. Looked up from germline, CDR1 is SGHVS and CDR2 is FNYEAQ. The CDR3 consists of 17 residues. The V and J ends lost 4 bases and 0 bases, in that order; junction bases with no gene match: 7. CDR3: CASSSNSGQGSGNTIYF. CDR3 coding DNA: TGTGCCAGCAGCTCGAACTCGGGACAGGGCTCTGGAAACACCATATATTTT. Drawing the rest from reference TRBV7-6 and TRBJ1-3, the complete variable domain is GAGVSQSPRYKVTKRGQDVALRCDPISGHVSLYWYRQALGQGPEFLTYFNYEAQQDKSGLPNDRFSAERPEGSISTLTIQRTEQRDSAMYRCASSSNSGQGSGNTIYFGEGSWLTVV.